This T cell receptor (beta chain) was identified in a study of T cell responses to AZD1222 COVID-19 vaccine. This clone is a singleton in its sample. Its cognate antigen is unknown. Sequencing used immunoSEQ multiplex PCR; TCRdb keeps in-frame clones, though not all of them. The sample lists more than 50,000 clones; around 90% were seen once. The V gene's germline CDR1 is LGHDT and CDR2 YNNKEL (reference sequence). The CDR3 extends over 12 amino acids. Trimming shortened V by 4 bases and J by 1 base, and 4 bases separated the two germline ends. Overall study findings and caveats: It should be noted that donors were predominantly white British and more often female, and clonal diversity was possibly underestimated. Repertoire sampling was restricted to post-peak T cell response timepoints.

This TCR was sampled from an adult in good health. Here the sequenced sample was peripheral blood, taken on day 0 of AZD1222 vaccination. The chain is built from TRBV3-1 (or the pseudogene TRBV3-2) and TRBJ1-1; no clear D gene. The CDR3 nucleotides are TGTGCCAGCAGCCCCGCGAACACTGAAGCTTTCTTT. Amino acids: CASSPANTEAFF.